The T cell receptor (beta chain) under discussion was sequenced for a study of blood T cell repertoires in COVID-19 (TCRdb year 2020). As for the study more broadly: Samples covering the acute and convalescent phases of COVID-19 were provided by collaborators in the United States, Italy and Spain. The prospective study material was composed of cDNA or gDNA derived from T cells, B-cell-depleted T cells, or PBMCs. Subjects who had been exposed to COVID-19, were actively infected with it, or had recovered from it provided the deeply sampled blood TCRbeta repertoires that made up the dataset. The repertoires were released in a freely available public database meant as a resource for research on the immune response to SARS-CoV-2. The samples were drawn from the first 160 participants of the ongoing ImmuneRACE study and from some 1,300 subjects provided by 6 global collaborators. A de-identified subject ID, COVID-19 status, age in years and sex were almost always included in the sample metadata. Where available, HLA class I and class II types were taken from metadata supplied by the sample provider and were not determined by assay-based typing.

TCRbeta CDR3 regions were amplified from genomic DNA using the immunoSEQ Assay, a bias-controlled multiplex PCR. On the authors' methods: The number of nucleated cells in each sample was estimated by amplification of reference gene primers within the assay. To quantify the absolute abundance of each unique TCRbeta CDR3 rearrangement, sequence reads were collapsed and filtered. Productive Simpson clonality was computed per sample as the square root of Simpson's diversity index over productive rearrangements. The immuneACCESS repertoire file appears here via TCRdb, limited to in-frame rearrangements. These files lack a portion of the clones; in checked studies, under half of the deficit traces to unresolved V genes, and the cause of the others is not known. V and J calls and clone size are those listed in that table; D and trimming were worked out from the DNA. A total of under 70,000 clones appear in this sample, around three quarters of them only once. Around 9.7% of the sample is held by the ten biggest clonotypes.

Broader findings and caveats from the paper: The quantity of clinical and demographic metadata differed by source and by participant and was supplied without curation.

Collaborating institutions collected whole blood in K2EDTA tubes following their own protocols. For TCRbeta analysis, collaborators shipped samples as frozen whole blood, isolated PBMCs, or DNA extracted from either of those sample types. The CDR3 measures 15 amino acids from cysteine to phenylalanine. Only the CDR3 DNA stays, 45 bases, in frame from base 1. At the junction V is shortened by 4 bases and J by 5 bases, with 18 bases in between. CDR1 and CDR2, per the germline V gene, are MDHEN and SYDVKM. Comment on this clone: Its target antigen remains unknown. Base qualities are not provided; no much larger clone lies one nucleotide away.

Sequenced material: peripheral blood. The chain is made from TRBV28 and TRBJ2-7; TRBD1 is perhaps the D gene, given 6 matching bases. The clonotype was recovered from a human donor in a cohort sampled during active COVID-19. The DNA sequence is given as TGTGCCAGCAGTTCCCCCGGGACAATTTTGAACGAGCAGTACTTC. This translates into CASSSPGTILNEQYF.